This T cell receptor beta chain appears in the sequencing data of a study of cytomegalovirus exposure and HLA in healthy donors. From germline, CDR1 is MDHEN and CDR2 SYDVKM. The CDR3 runs to 16 residues. Trimming left V 6 bases short and J 5 bases short, with 22 bases between. PCR was performed using 60 Vbeta and 13 Jbeta primers. The protocol was immunoSEQ multiplex PCR, while the TCRdb copy is restricted to in-frame clones and leaves out a portion. This sample has approximately 140,000 clones; roughly three quarters occur once, and the top ten carry over 1.5%. The clonotype originates from a woman aged 40 to 50 in good health and CMV-seronegative. What was sequenced was PBMCs. The chain joins TRBV28 to TRBJ2-5, with D unresolved. Here the CDR3 DNA reads TGTGCCAGCAGCACCCAAACCCAAAGTAGAGAGGAGACCCAGTACTTC. Its protein is CASSTQTQSREETQYF.